Following are 3 T cell receptor beta chains from one sample sequenced in a study of CD8+ T cells in alopecia areata. The authors extracted RNA and reverse transcribed it into cDNA as the sequencing template. Produced via immunoSEQ multiplex PCR; TCRdb's table is partial and in-frame only. The data hold about 180,000 clones, with around 50% observed a single time. Source: CD4+ T cells sorted from blood, taken at week 0. These receptors originate from a human donor with alopecia areata.

This chain joins TRBV19 and TRBJ2-3; 10 bases fit TRBD1. V trimming: 6 bases; J trimming: 4 bases; junction bases outside the gene matches: 7. CDR1 is LNHDA, CDR2 SQIVND, per germline (reference sequence). The CDR3 has 15 amino acids. The CDR3 DNA reads as TGTGCCAGTAGGGCACCGGGACAGGGGTCAGATACGCAGTATTTT. Residues: CASRAPGQGSDTQYF.

This rearrangement joins TRBV19 to TRBJ2-5; D may be TRBD1 (6 bases). Germline CDR1 is LNHDA and CDR2 is SQIVND (reference sequence). V was clipped by 6 bases and J by 5 bases, with 19 bases between them. CDR3 length: 15 residues. The CDR3 is CASRGVGQHGETQYF. CDR3 coding DNA: TGTGCCAGTAGGGGGGTGGGACAACACGGGGAGACCCAGTACTTC.

This clone was counted between two and nine times. The J gene is TRBJ2-1, the V gene TRBV5-1; possible D gene TRBD1, 6 bases. The germline gives CDR1 SGHRS, CDR2 YFSETQ. V lost 1 base, J lost 9 bases, and 17 bases lay in between. This CDR3 has 15 amino acids. This chain's CDR3 is CASSLSNSARGEQFF. DNA for the CDR3: TGCGCCAGCAGCTTGAGCAATAGCGCCAGGGGTGAGCAGTTCTTC. The full variable domain, rest sourced from reference TRBV5-1 and TRBJ2-1, is KAGVTQTPRYLIKTRGQQVTLSCSPISGHRSVSWYQQTPGQGLQFLFEYFSETQRNKGNFPGRFSGRQFSNSRSEMNVSTLELGDSALYLCASSLSNSARGEQFFGPGTRLTVL.